This TCR beta chain originates from a study of cytomegalovirus exposure and HLA in healthy donors. Findings and caveats of the study: Cytomegalovirus association was listed for about 150 TCR beta chains.

About this clone: Antigen specificity is unknown.

13 Jbeta primers and 60 Vbeta primers were used for the PCR. Assay used: immunoSEQ multiplex PCR; TCRdb lists only in-frame clones, some missing. The table includes 100,000 to 150,000 clones, over 70% detected once. This CDR3 has 11 amino acids. Germline assignment: CDR1 MNHEY and CDR2 SMNVEV (reference sequence). The germline V and J ends were trimmed by 5 bases and 2 bases, with 4 bases remaining between them. Sequencing input: PBMCs. The chain recombines TRBV27 with TRBJ2-7; D gene uncertain. This TCR came from a woman aged 40 to 50 in good health and CMV-seronegative. CDR3 sequence reads: CASSDTYEQYF. The CDR3 nucleotides are TGTGCCAGCAGTGACACCTACGAGCAGTACTTC.